This T cell receptor beta chain was sequenced during a study of CD8 T cell repertoires and HIV-1 epitope variants. Looking at the study overall: Controls were a CMV, EBV and flu peptide pool, Ebola AY9 negative control, and no-peptide well. Separate from the cultures, 1M uncultured T cells served as baseline. Points from the study as a whole: Six of nine antigen-specific clonotypes appeared cross-reactive to autologous or escape variants.

Survey-depth immunoSEQ sequencing covered TCR beta CDR3 regions. Produced via immunoSEQ multiplex PCR; TCRdb's table is partial and in-frame only. Among 6,000 to 6,500 clones listed, around 64% were seen once. Comment on this clone: No antigen is known for it.

V lost 5 bases and J lost 0, with 13 bases in between. CDR3 size: 15 residues. The V gene's germline CDR1 is MDHEN and CDR2 SYDVKM. The rearrangement uses TRBV28 and TRBJ1-2, with TRBD1 as a possible D gene (6 bases). This clonotype was obtained from a male donor with HIV. Sequences were obtained from cultured CD8+ T cells derived from PBMCs. The CDR3 nucleotides read TGTGCCAGCAGTGGTTGGGACATAACTAACTATGGCTACACCTTC. Protein product: CASSGWDITNYGYTF.